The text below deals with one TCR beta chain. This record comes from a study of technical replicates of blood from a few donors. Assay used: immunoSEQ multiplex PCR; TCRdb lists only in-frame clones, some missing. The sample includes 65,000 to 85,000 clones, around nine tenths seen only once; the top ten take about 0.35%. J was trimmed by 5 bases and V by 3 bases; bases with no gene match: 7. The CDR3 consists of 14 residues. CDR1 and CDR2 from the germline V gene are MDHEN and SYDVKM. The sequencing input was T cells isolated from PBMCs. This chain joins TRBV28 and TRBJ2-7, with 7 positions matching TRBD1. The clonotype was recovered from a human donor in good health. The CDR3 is CASSLRDSPDEQYF. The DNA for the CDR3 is TGTGCCAGCAGTTTGAGGGACAGTCCCGACGAGCAGTACTTC.